These 17 T cell receptor beta chains originate from one sample sequenced in a study of technical replicates of blood from a few donors listed by TCRdb under 2017. Receptor amplification or capture employed the immunoSEQ multiplex PCR assay. Not all clones reach the TCRdb copy of this immuneACCESS table, which keeps in-frame sequences only. Checked studies attribute under half of the gap to unresolved V genes and leave the rest unexplained. The table for this sample lists tens of thousands of clones; roughly 90% of them were counted only once. The ten largest clonotypes hold 0.39% of the sample. The sequenced material came from T cells isolated from PBMCs. Receptor source: a human donor in good health.

This clone was recorded once. The gene calls are TRBV9 and TRBJ2-7; 9 bases are shared with TRBD1. The CDR3 is made up of 16 amino acids. After removal of 0 bases from V and 6 bases from J, the junction contained 10 bases not matched to a gene. Per the germline V gene, CDR1 is SGDLS and CDR2 is YYNGEE. The CDR3 region is CASSVGLGQGLVEQYF. The CDR3 DNA is TGTGCCAGCAGCGTAGGTTTAGGACAGGGGCTAGTCGAGCAGTACTTC. Combining the CDR3 with reference TRBV9 and TRBJ2-7 gives the whole variable domain DSGVTQTPKHLITATGQRVTLRCSPRSGDLSVYWYQQSLDQGLQFLIQYYNGEERAKGNILERFSAQQFPDLHSELNLSSLELGDSALYFCASSVGLGQGLVEQYFGPGTRLTVT.

The chain recombines TRBV4-2 with TRBJ2-7; TRBD2 matches at 9 bases. V gave up 4 bases and J gave up 3 bases; unmatched junction bases: 7. Germline V gene data show CDR1 as LGHNA and CDR2 as YNFKEQ. CDR3 length equals 15 residues. CDR3 region: CASSLALSGSYEQYF. DNA of the CDR3: TGTGCCAGCAGCCTCGCCCTTAGCGGGAGCTACGAGCAGTACTTC.

The chain has TRBV28 and TRBJ2-7; 11 nucleotides match TRBD2. Germline CDR1 and CDR2: MDHEN and SYDVKM. V lost 2 bases to trimming and J lost 1 base; unmatched junction nucleotides: 13. The length of the CDR3 is 19 residues. For the CDR3, the DNA is TGTGCCAGCAGTTTACGCGAGATGACTAGCGGGGATAGATCCTACGAGCAGTACTTC. Protein: CASSLREMTSGDRSYEQYF.

This clone was detected once. This rearrangement joins TRBV7-9 to TRBJ2-7, with 7 bases matching TRBD1. The CDR3 runs 13 residues. Trimming removed 5 bases from V and 4 bases from J; junction bases left unmatched: 5. Germline-derived CDR1 and CDR2 are SEHNR and FQNEAQ (reference sequence). CDR3 nucleotide sequence: TGTGCCAGCAGCGGGGACAGTAAGTACGAGCAGTACTTC. It translates to CASSGDSKYEQYF. The entire variable domain, with the rest obtained from reference TRBV7-9 and TRBJ2-7, is as follows: DTGVSQNPRHKITKRGQNVTFRCDPISEHNRLYWYRQTLGQGPEFLTYFQNEAQLEKSRLLSDRFSAERPKGSFSTLEIQRTEQGDSAMYLCASSGDSKYEQYFGPGTRLTVT.

This chain links TRBV9 with TRBJ2-5; 10 bases are a match to TRBD2. From germline, CDR1 is SGDLS and CDR2 YYNGEE. J gave up 1 base and V 1 base, and 1 base lay outside the gene matches. The CDR3 extends over 15 amino acids. The CDR3 region has the DNA TGTGCCAGCAGCGTACTAGCGGGGGCCCAAGAGACCCAGTACTTC. Its protein product is CASSVLAGAQETQYF.

This chain joins TRBV6-1 and TRBJ1-1; D is perhaps TRBD1 (5 bases). Trimming removed 2 bases from V and 4 bases from J, with 11 bases in between. This CDR3 has 14 residues. Per the germline V gene, CDR1 is MNHNS and CDR2 is SASEGT. CDR3 protein: CASSERVRATEAFF. The CDR3 DNA reads as TGTGCCAGCAGTGAACGCGTCAGGGCCACTGAAGCTTTCTTT.

This chain connects TRBV19 to TRBJ2-3, with TRBD1 matching 8 bases. J was trimmed by 2 bases and V by 11 bases; bases with no gene match: 9. The germline CDR1 and CDR2 sequences are LNHDA and SQIVND (reference sequence). The CDR3 sequence is 14 residues long. The CDR3 region is CAGSRGLFTDTQYF. In DNA form, the CDR3 reads TGTGCCGGGAGCAGGGGGCTTTTCACAGATACGCAGTATTTT.

This clone was seen only once. V gene TRBV6-1 combines with J gene TRBJ2-7, with TRBD2 as a possible D gene (6 bases). In germline, CDR1 is MNHNS, CDR2 SASEGT. CDR3 size: 13 residues. The V end was cut by 0 bases, the J end by 5 bases, with 8 bases between. The DNA for the CDR3 is TGTGCCAGCAGTGAAGCGGGACTCGACGAGCAGTACTTC. Protein: CASSEAGLDEQYF.

The chain is built from TRBV6-1 and TRBJ2-5; 8 bases fit TRBD2. Germline V gives CDR1 MNHNS, CDR2 SASEGT. Trimming took 8 bases from V and 6 from J; bases not matched to a gene: 8. CDR3 size: 13 residues. The CDR3 DNA reads TGTGCCAGCGAACCGGGAGGGGGGAAGACCCAGTACTTC. It is translated as CASEPGGGKTQYF.

The chain employs TRBV4-3 and TRBJ2-2; D is unclear. With 2 bases removed from V and 6 bases from J, the gap between germline ends came to 7 bases. The CDR3 spans 13 residues. In germline, CDR1 is LGHNA, CDR2 YSLEER. The CDR3 bases are TGCGCCAGCAGCCAAAGTCGGGCCGGGGAGCTGTTTTTT. Its protein product is CASSQSRAGELFF.

J is TRBJ1-5 and V is TRBV27; 9 bases map to TRBD1. Losses at the gene ends were 5 bases for V and 6 bases for J; bases not matched to a gene: 11. Germline CDR1 MNHEY, CDR2 SMNVEV (reference sequence). There are 16 residues in the CDR3. CDR3 DNA: TGTGCCAGCAGTGCGTCGCCTACAGGGGGCGGTCAGCCCCAGCATTTT. Translated: CASSASPTGGGQPQHF.

The chain employs TRBV6-5 and TRBJ2-7; D not certain. V lost 0 bases to trimming and J lost 7 bases, with 10 bases between them. This CDR3 is 13 amino acids long. Germline V gene data show CDR1 as MNHEY and CDR2 as SVGAGI. CDR3 sequence (DNA): TGTGCCAGCAGTTACTCCGTCTCCGGGGAGCAGTACTTC. It is translated as CASSYSVSGEQYF.

This chain uses TRBV5-4 with TRBJ2-3; 7 nucleotides line up with TRBD1. Germline-derived CDR1 and CDR2 are SGHNT and YYREEE (reference sequence). V was clipped by 3 bases and J by 5 bases; unmatched bases: 3. The CDR3 sequence is 13 residues long. CDR3 sequence reads: CASSSTGVDTQYF. The CDR3 bases are TGTGCCAGCAGCTCAACAGGGGTAGATACGCAGTATTTT.

In DNA, the CDR3 is TGTGCCAGCACCGGGACTAACGATTACGAGCAGTACTTC. Residues: CASTGTNDYEQYF. V is TRBV5-4 and J is TRBJ2-7, with TRBD2 identical over 7 bases. Germline assignment: CDR1 SGHNT and CDR2 YYREEE (reference sequence). V was clipped by 6 bases and J by 4 bases; unmatched bases: 7. The CDR3 loop spans 13 amino acids.

The V gene is TRBV27, the J gene TRBJ2-2, with TRBD2 matching 7 bases. The V segment lost 3 bases and the J segment 4 bases; nucleotides outside the gene matches: 8. This CDR3 has 16 residues. In germline, CDR1 is MNHEY, CDR2 SMNVEV (reference sequence). The CDR3 reads CASSFSAGEITGELFF. DNA of the CDR3: TGTGCCAGCAGTTTCTCGGCGGGAGAAATCACCGGGGAGCTGTTTTTT.

This chain uses TRBV7-9 with TRBJ2-7; 9 nucleotides match TRBD2. The CDR3 is 14 amino acids. Unmatched junction bases numbered 4, after V lost 0 bases and J lost 7 bases. The germline CDR1 and CDR2 sequences are SEHNR and FQNEAQ (reference sequence). The CDR3 region is CASSLAGTSFEQYF. The CDR3 DNA reads TGTGCCAGCAGCTTAGCGGGGACTAGCTTTGAGCAGTACTTC. Looking up the rest from reference TRBV7-9 and TRBJ2-7 gives the full variable domain: DTGVSQNPRHKITKRGQNVTFRCDPISEHNRLYWYRQTLGQGPEFLTYFQNEAQLEKSRLLSDRFSAERPKGSFSTLEIQRTEQGDSAMYLCASSLAGTSFEQYFGPGTRLTVT.

This clone occurred a few times. The rearrangement uses TRBV5-8 and TRBJ1-4; D perhaps matches TRBD1 (6 bases). CDR1 SGHTS and CDR2 YDEGEE come from the germline V gene. The CDR3 is made up of 14 amino acids. V lost 6 bases to trimming and J lost 5 bases, with 14 bases between them. The CDR3 nucleotides are TGTGCCAGCACCCGGGACACATCAAATGAAAAACTGTTTTTT. This sequence encodes CASTRDTSNEKLFF.